The clone carrying this T cell receptor beta chain has just a few counts. TCRdb used MiXCR to reprocess the 5' RACE reads, holding one entry per CDR3 protein. This table holds 450,000 or so distinct CDR3 sequences, 13% to 15% found once. The record originates from a study of identical twins. Germline lookup yields CDR1 MDHEN and CDR2 SYDVKM. This CDR3 has 17 residues. Trimming shortened V by 1 base and J by 4 bases, and 20 bases separated the two germline ends. Another study also made use of these data, one on yellow fever vaccine responses in identical twins.

What was sequenced was CD4+ T cells sorted from blood. The chain carries TRBV28 and TRBJ2-7; D assignment may be TRBD1 or TRBD2 (5 bases each). This receptor was identified in a woman between 18 and 29 years old in good health. CDR3 sequence reads: CASSLSVVGREGYEQYF. The CDR3 coding sequence is TGTGCCAGCAGTTTATCGGTAGTTGGGCGAGAGGGGTACGAGCAGTACTTC.